Below are 25 T cell receptor beta chains sequenced from a single sample in a study of blood T cell repertoires in COVID-19. Only in-frame clones appear in the TCRdb table, and some are missing; sequencing was by immunoSEQ multiplex PCR. The sample gives 150,000 to 200,000 clones, 82% of which show up once; about 7.7% is in the top ten. Sequenced sample: peripheral blood. These receptors were collected from a woman aged 40 to 50 with COVID-19, enrolled during active disease.

This chain uses TRBV24-1 with TRBJ2-3; 10 bases agree with TRBD2. Germline loops: CDR1 KGHDR, CDR2 SFDVKD. V shed 1 base and J 5 bases; nucleotides not matched to a gene: 2. This CDR3 comprises 15 residues. The CDR3 nucleotides are TGTGCCACCAGTGATTTTGGGACTAGCGTAGATACGCAGTATTTT. Amino acid sequence: CATSDFGTSVDTQYF.

The table lists this clone with a count of one. The V and J genes are TRBV6-6 and TRBJ2-1; 12 bases fit TRBD2. Germline V gene sequence: CDR1 MNHNY, CDR2 SVGAGI (reference sequence). J lost 5 bases, V lost 4 bases, and 3 bases had no gene match. This CDR3 region has 15 residues. CDR3 nucleotide sequence: TGTGCCAGCAGTTCGACTAGCGGGGGAAACAATGAGCAGTTCTTC. Protein sequence: CASSSTSGGNNEQFF.

The CDR3 region is CASSLTGENQPQHF. CDR3 nucleotide sequence: TGCGCCAGCAGCTTGACAGGGGAGAATCAGCCCCAGCATTTT. The rearrangement uses TRBV4-1 and TRBJ1-5; 8 nucleotides match TRBD1. CDR3 size: 14 residues. V lost 5 bases, J lost 4 bases, and 4 bases stayed unmatched. CDR1 is MGHRA, CDR2 YSYEKL, per germline.

V is TRBV11-1 and J is TRBJ2-5, with TRBD2 matching 7 bases. The CDR3 contains 15 residues. CDR1 is SGHAT and CDR2 is FQDESV in the germline V gene (reference sequence). V was clipped by 5 bases and J by 5 bases; unmatched bases: 11. CDR3 coding DNA: TGTGCCAGCAGCGAGTGGACTACCGGGGGGGAGACCCAGTACTTC. Translated, it gives CASSEWTTGGETQYF.

This chain uses TRBV6-1 with TRBJ1-1; D gene ambiguous. V gave up 2 bases and J gave up 0 bases, with 10 bases separating them. CDR1 is MNHNS and CDR2 is SASEGT in the germline V gene. This CDR3 is 15 amino acids long. The CDR3 bases are TGTGCCAGCAGTGAAAGGCCAGGTTTGAACACTGAAGCTTTCTTT. This translates into CASSERPGLNTEAFF.

The chain combines TRBV7-9 with TRBJ1-2; D remains ambiguous. The length of the CDR3 is 13 residues. Germline V gives CDR1 SEHNR, CDR2 FQNEAQ (reference sequence). Trimming removed 5 bases at V and 8 bases at J, with 15 bases between. CDR3 residues: CASSLGLLGGYTF. CDR3 nucleotide sequence: TGTGCCAGCAGCCTAGGCCTCTTGGGCGGCTACACCTTC.

The chain combines TRBV27 with TRBJ2-2; D is perhaps TRBD2 (7 bases). In germline, CDR1 is MNHEY, CDR2 SMNVEV (reference sequence). The CDR3 runs 13 residues. The germline V and J ends were trimmed by 3 bases and 6 bases, with 8 bases remaining between them. CDR3 nucleotides: TGTGCCAGCAGTTTGCGGGGGCCCGGGGAGCTGTTTTTT. It translates to CASSLRGPGELFF.

V gene TRBV6-1 combines with J gene TRBJ1-2, with D maybe TRBD1 (5 bases). Trimming removed 3 bases at V and 6 bases at J, with 14 bases between. Per the germline V gene, CDR1 is MNHNS and CDR2 is SASEGT. CDR3 length: 14 amino acids. The chain's CDR3 is CASSDFAGLNGYTF. As DNA, the CDR3 is TGTGCCAGCAGTGATTTCGCAGGGCTCAATGGCTACACCTTC.

This clone was seen a handful of times. The rearrangement joins TRBV11-2 to TRBJ1-2, with TRBD1 identical over 10 bases. Germline V CDR1 and CDR2: SGHAT, FQNNGV. V dropped 4 bases and J dropped 4; count of bases not matched to a gene: 3. The CDR3 runs 14 residues. CDR3 amino acids: CASSSDRGSYGYTF. CDR3 in DNA: TGTGCCAGCAGCTCGGACAGGGGGTCCTATGGCTACACCTTC.

The rearrangement uses TRBV27 and TRBJ1-1, with no clear D. The CDR3 spans 13 residues. CDR1 MNHEY and CDR2 SMNVEV come from the germline V gene (reference sequence). Trimming stripped 6 bases from V and 0 bases from J, with 8 bases between. CDR3 in DNA: TGTGCCAGCAGCCTTACAGTGAACACTGAAGCTTTCTTT. It specifies CASSLTVNTEAFF.

The rearrangement links TRBV11-3 to TRBJ2-3; D perhaps matches TRBD1 (5 bases). The V end lost 1 base, the J end lost 1 base, and 9 bases lay between the germline ends. Germline assignment: CDR1 SGHNT and CDR2 YENEEA. The CDR3 is made up of 15 amino acids. The CDR3 is CASSLGLGGTDTQYF. The CDR3 DNA is TGTGCCAGCAGCTTAGGCCTAGGGGGCACAGATACGCAGTATTTT. Full variable domain (remainder filled in from reference TRBV11-3 and TRBJ2-3): EAGVVQSPRYKIIEKKQPVAFWCNPISGHNTLYWYLQNLGQGPELLIRYENEEAVDDSQLPKDRFSAERLKGVDSTLKIQPAELGDSAVYLCASSLGLGGTDTQYFGPGTRLTVL.

This clone was seen a few times. This may come from a read error, since a much larger clone is one base off. This same CDR3 is encoded by further DNA sequences in the sample. The genes are TRBV7-9 and TRBJ1-1; a possible D gene is TRBD1 (6 bases). The CDR3 covers 12 residues. V was cut by 5 bases and J by 3 bases, with 7 bases left in between. The germline V gene has CDR1 SEHNR and CDR2 FQNEAQ (reference sequence). As DNA, the CDR3 is TGTGCCAGCAGCCAGGGGTACACTGAAGCTTTCTTT. Protein product: CASSQGYTEAFF.

The genes are TRBV11-2 and TRBJ1-1; 11 nucleotides line up with TRBD1. Germline V gene lookup returns CDR1 SGHAT and CDR2 FQNNGV. After removal of 4 bases from V and 8 bases from J, the junction contained 9 bases not matched to a gene. CDR3 length equals 15 residues. CDR3 amino acids: CASSSSSGTGGEAFF. CDR3 nucleotides: TGTGCCAGCAGCTCCTCCTCCGGGACAGGGGGGGAAGCTTTCTTT.

The V and J genes are TRBV5-4 and TRBJ2-1; maybe TRBD2 (7 bases). The CDR3 covers 14 residues. Per germline, CDR1 SGHNT and CDR2 YYREEE (reference sequence). With 3 bases removed from V and 8 bases from J, the gap between germline ends came to 15 bases. The chain's CDR3 is CASSWRGGEDEQFF. The DNA for the CDR3 is TGTGCCAGCAGCTGGAGGGGGGGCGAGGATGAGCAGTTCTTC.

V gene TRBV20-1 combines with J gene TRBJ1-1; maybe TRBD1 (5 bases). This CDR3 comprises 11 residues. CDR1 DFQATT and CDR2 SNEGSKA come from the germline V gene (reference sequence). Trimming took off 5 bases at V and 10 bases at J, with 14 bases between the two ends. The DNA for the CDR3 is TGCAGTGCTCAGTCCGGGACTAGAGCTTTCTTT. Its translation: CSAQSGTRAFF.

V is TRBV27 and J is TRBJ2-1, with TRBD2 matching over 11 bases. J lost 5 bases, V lost 4 bases, and 4 bases had no gene match. The V gene's germline CDR1 is MNHEY and CDR2 SMNVEV (reference sequence). This CDR3 is built from 15 residues. As DNA, the CDR3 is TGTGCCAGCAGTTCCGGGACTAGCGGCAACAATGAGCAGTTCTTC. Encoded protein: CASSSGTSGNNEQFF.

The chain combines TRBV6-5 with TRBJ2-5; D possibly corresponds to TRBD1 (7 bases). This CDR3 is built from 15 residues. The germline V gene has CDR1 MNHEY and CDR2 SVGAGI. V lost 4 bases to trimming and J lost 0 bases, with 12 bases between them. The CDR3 bases are TGTGCCAGCAGTTCGCGGGACAGCTACCAAGAGACCCAGTACTTC. Translated: CASSSRDSYQETQYF.

In its sample, this clone was seen a few times. This chain connects TRBV28 to TRBJ1-2; 7 bases map to TRBD1. The germline CDR1 and CDR2 sequences are MDHEN and SYDVKM. J was trimmed by 6 bases and V by 3 bases; bases with no gene match: 7. This CDR3 contains 14 residues. The DNA for the CDR3 is TGTGCCAGCAGTTTGGCCAGGGGGATGGATGGCTACACCTTC. It is translated as CASSLARGMDGYTF.

V usage is TRBV6-5 and J usage is TRBJ2-1; the match to TRBD2 covers 7 bases. Germline assignment: CDR1 MNHEY and CDR2 SVGAGI. The CDR3 covers 15 residues. Trimming at V came to 10 bases and at J to 2 bases, leaving 11 bases not matched to a gene. The CDR3 sequence is CATSGGGPPYNEQFF. CDR3 bases: TGTGCCACCTCCGGGGGAGGGCCCCCCTACAATGAGCAGTTCTTC.

The chain is built from TRBV10-3 and TRBJ2-7; D uncertain. The germline gives CDR1 ENHRY, CDR2 SYGVKD. The CDR3 is 12 residues long. Trimming took off 3 bases at V and 1 base at J, with 4 bases between the two ends. CDR3: CAISEQSYEQYF. CDR3 nucleotide sequence: TGTGCCATCAGTGAACAATCCTACGAGCAGTACTTC.

V usage is TRBV10-3 and J usage is TRBJ1-3, with 8 bases fitting TRBD1. The germline V gene encodes CDR1 ENHRY and CDR2 SYGVKD. This CDR3 region has 15 residues. Trimming took 5 bases from V and 0 from J; bases not matched to a gene: 3. DNA of the CDR3: TGTGCCATCAGTCCCGGGACAGGCTCTGGAAACACCATATATTTT. Protein: CAISPGTGSGNTIYF.

This chain joins TRBV5-1 and TRBJ2-1, with D possibly matching TRBD2 (6 bases). CDR3 size: 15 residues. Germline assignment: CDR1 SGHRS and CDR2 YFSETQ. V lost 1 base and J 5 bases, leaving 13 bases between the germline ends. The CDR3 DNA is TGCGCCAGCAGCTTGTATGTGGGAGGTAACAATGAGCAGTTCTTC. It translates to CASSLYVGGNNEQFF.

This chain links TRBV29-1 with TRBJ2-5, with 9 nucleotides matching TRBD2. Germline V gene lookup returns CDR1 SQVTM and CDR2 ANQGSEA. This CDR3 contains 16 residues. Trimming removed 7 bases from V and 3 bases from J; junction bases left unmatched: 15. The CDR3 coding sequence is TGCAGCGCCATATTCCGTAGACTAGCGGAGGAAGAGACCCAGTACTTC. Its protein is CSAIFRRLAEEETQYF.

The chain is built from TRBV2 and TRBJ2-1; 8 nucleotides agree with TRBD2. V was pared by 0 bases and J by 5 bases, with 6 bases of the junction left unmatched. In germline, CDR1 is SNHLY, CDR2 FYNNEI. This CDR3 region has 16 residues. The CDR3 protein is CASSEAGGLAHNEQFF. CDR3 nucleotides: TGTGCCAGCAGTGAAGCGGGAGGACTAGCCCACAATGAGCAGTTCTTC.

The J gene is TRBJ1-1, the V gene TRBV30; tentatively, D is TRBD1 (5 bases). The CDR3 consists of 12 residues. Trimming pared 4 bases from V and 7 bases from J, leaving 13 bases between. Germline V lookup: CDR1 GTSNPN, CDR2 SVGIG (reference sequence). The CDR3 region is CAWNHGGIEAFF. DNA of the CDR3: TGTGCCTGGAACCACGGGGGAATTGAAGCTTTCTTT.